The 11 T cell receptor beta chains listed next were all sequenced from one sample in a study of blood T cell repertoires in COVID-19. Data came from immunoSEQ multiplex PCR; TCRdb stores just in-frame clones and leaves some out. The data contain approximately 250,000 clones, 80% to 90% of them seen just once; the ten biggest clones take up just under 2%. Sequences were obtained from peripheral blood. These receptors all stem from a man between 25 and 39 years old with active or convalescent COVID-19.

This clone appeared a single time. The chain joins TRBV3-1 (or the pseudogene TRBV3-2) to TRBJ1-5; D may be TRBD1 (5 bases). Deletions cut 1 base from V and 3 bases from J, with 10 bases between. Germline CDR1 and CDR2: LGHDT and YNNKEL (reference sequence). This CDR3 spans 15 amino acids. DNA for the CDR3: TGTGCCAGCAGCCAAGGGGGCAGGGTCAATCAGCCCCAGCATTTT. Protein product: CASSQGGRVNQPQHF.

This chain joins TRBV10-1 and TRBJ2-3; 8 nucleotides match TRBD1. Trimming removed 5 bases from V and 5 bases from J; junction bases left unmatched: 9. The CDR3 length is 15 residues. Germline CDR1 WNHNN, CDR2 SYGVQD (reference sequence). The CDR3 is CASSQSSGGGDTQYF. Here the CDR3 DNA reads TGCGCCAGCAGTCAATCCTCAGGGGGCGGAGATACGCAGTATTTT.

The gene calls are TRBV7-9 and TRBJ2-1, with 9 bases identical to TRBD1. Germline V CDR1 and CDR2: SEHNR, FQNEAQ (reference sequence). With V trimmed by 5 bases and J by 7 bases, 9 bases remained unmatched. CDR3 length: 15 amino acids. The CDR3 loop is CASSLGTGFKNEQFF. CDR3 sequence (DNA): TGTGCCAGCAGCCTAGGGACAGGGTTCAAGAATGAGCAGTTCTTC.

The chain employs TRBV6-5 and TRBJ1-2; D is uncertain. V was trimmed by 6 bases and J by 8 bases, leaving 19 bases between them. The CDR3 runs to 14 residues. Per the germline V gene, CDR1 is MNHEY and CDR2 is SVGAGI. The CDR3 bases are TGTGCCAGCAGCATTTCTCGGGGTACCGGGGGCTACACCTTC. This codes for CASSISRGTGGYTF.

This clone was seen a few times. This chain connects TRBV19 to TRBJ1-5, with D tentatively TRBD1 (5 bases). CDR1 is LNHDA, CDR2 SQIVND, per germline (reference sequence). The CDR3 is 15 amino acids. V was clipped by 4 bases and J by 5 bases, with 15 bases between them. The CDR3 reads CASSTPTVSHQPQHF. CDR3 sequence (DNA): TGTGCCAGTAGTACCCCGACAGTCTCCCATCAGCCCCAGCATTTT.

The chain links TRBV4-1 to TRBJ1-2; D unclear. Germline CDR1 reads MGHRA; CDR2 reads YSYEKL. The V end lost 4 bases, the J end lost 5 bases, and 14 bases lay between the germline ends. The CDR3 totals 14 residues. The CDR3, as DNA: TGCGCCAGCAGCCCCTCCTGGGGAGATTATGGCTACACCTTC. Encoded protein: CASSPSWGDYGYTF.

J is TRBJ1-4 and V is TRBV5-5, with D unresolved. The length of the CDR3 is 13 residues. V was trimmed by 0 bases and J by 4 bases, leaving 4 bases between them. CDR1 SGHKS and CDR2 YYEKEE come from the germline V gene (reference sequence). CDR3 sequence reads: CASSLAINEKLFF. In DNA form, the CDR3 reads TGTGCCAGCAGCTTGGCCATTAATGAAAAACTGTTTTTT.

The chain combines TRBV2 with TRBJ2-5; D not resolved. The CDR3 extends over 13 amino acids. The V gene's germline CDR1 is SNHLY and CDR2 FYNNEI. V lost 2 bases and J lost 4, with 8 bases in between. CDR3 DNA: TGTGCCAGCAGTGAAATTAGCCGAGAGACCCAGTACTTC. It codes for CASSEISRETQYF.

This clone has only one observation. The J gene is TRBJ2-3, the V gene TRBV28; tentative D call: TRBD1 (6 bases). CDR3 length: 15 residues. V was clipped by 6 bases and J by 6 bases, with 19 bases between them. CDR1 MDHEN and CDR2 SYDVKM come from the germline V gene. Here the CDR3 DNA reads TGTGCCAGCAGATCACAGGGACCGCCGCGGGATACGCAGTATTTT. Protein sequence: CASRSQGPPRDTQYF.

For this clone: One junction end disagrees with the germline gene, perhaps due to a read error. V and J are TRBV7-3 and TRBJ1-5; the D is unclear. Germline CDR1 SGHTA, CDR2 FQGTGA. The CDR3 runs 15 residues. Here the CDR3 DNA reads TGTGCCAGCAGCCTAACGGGAGACGGCAATCAGCCCCAGCATTTT. Its protein is CASSLTGDGNQPQHF.

The chain uses TRBV11-2 and TRBJ1-6; D ambiguous. This CDR3 contains 15 residues. Looked up from germline, CDR1 is SGHAT and CDR2 is FQNNGV. V dropped 6 bases and J dropped 6 bases, with 15 bases sitting between them. The CDR3 DNA reads TGTGCCAGCAGAAAAGGATCAGGTTTTAATTCACCCCTCCACTTT. It yields the protein CASRKGSGFNSPLHF. Complete variable domain (other parts from reference TRBV11-2 and TRBJ1-6): EAGVAQSPRYKIIEKRQSVAFWCNPISGHATLYWYQQILGQGPKLLIQFQNNGVVDDSQLPKDRFSAERLKGVDSTLKIQPAKLEDSAVYLCASRKGSGFNSPLHFGNGTRLTVT.